Listed below are T cell receptor beta chains from one sample, sequenced in a study of blood T cell repertoires in COVID-19. Method: immunoSEQ multiplex PCR; TCRdb's copy keeps in-frame clones and lacks some. Of tens of thousands of clones in the sample, around 88% were seen once. Sequences were obtained from peripheral blood. These receptors all stem from a human donor in a cohort sampled during active COVID-19. Both conserved end residues are part of each CDR3. The order of the fields is V gene, J gene, D gene, clone size, CDR3 protein, CDR3 DNA. D genes are given only for firm matches. Size values are once, few and many counts, or a class for expanded clones, and some rows have none.

TRBV6-6	TRBJ2-3	TRBD1	-	CASSRGQEKGTDTQYF	TGTGCCAGCAGTCGAGGACAGGAGAAGGGCACAGATACGCAGTATTTT
TRBV28	TRBJ1-2	-	-	CASSTSPSHGYTF	TGTGCCAGCAGTACGAGCCCCTCCCATGGCTACACCTTC
TRBV7-9	TRBJ1-2	-	-	CASSPSAIAQLGGYTF	TGTGCCAGCAGCCCTTCCGCCATTGCACAGCTCGGTGGCTACACCTTC
TRBV20-1	TRBJ2-7	TRBD2	-	CSASRLADSYEQYF	TGCAGTGCTAGTCGACTAGCTGATTCCTACGAGCAGTACTTC
TRBV19	TRBJ1-5	-	once	CATRLAGSAVSQPQHF	TGTGCCACCCGGCTGGCGGGCTCCGCGGTTAGTCAGCCCCAGCATTTT
TRBV20-1	TRBJ2-1	TRBD2	-	CSASKVGRAYNEQFF	TGCAGTGCTAGTAAGGTCGGGAGGGCCTACAATGAGCAGTTCTTC
TRBV7-3	TRBJ1-6	-	-	CASSLTANSPLHF	TGTGCCAGCAGCTTAACAGCTAATTCACCCCTCCACTTT
TRBV7-9	TRBJ2-7	TRBD1	few	CASSYKTGGEQYF	TGTGCCAGCAGCTACAAGACAGGGGGCGAGCAGTACTTC
TRBV6-5	TRBJ2-1	-	-	CASSYSSRSSEQFF	TGTGCCAGCAGTTACTCGTCCAGGTCGAGTGAGCAGTTCTTC
TRBV9	TRBJ1-4	TRBD1	few	CASSPDRGQGEKLFF	TGTGCCAGCAGCCCGGACAGGGGGCAAGGTGAAAAACTGTTTTTT
TRBV15	TRBJ1-1	-	-	CATRTLQGTDFTEAFF	TGTGCCACCAGGACCCTACAGGGAACTGATTTCACTGAAGCTTTCTTT
TRBV19	TRBJ2-3	-	-	CASSQWPGKGTDTQYF	TGTGCCAGTAGCCAATGGCCGGGGAAGGGCACAGATACGCAGTATTTT
TRBV7-2	TRBJ2-1	-	-	CASSQGSSYNEQFF	TGTGCCAGCAGCCAAGGGAGCTCCTACAATGAGCAGTTCTTC
TRBV7-6	TRBJ2-3	-	-	CASSARDTDTQYF	TGTGCCAGCAGCGCCAGGGACACAGATACGCAGTATTTT
TRBV10-3	TRBJ2-2	-	-	CAISPVRAWRTGELFF	TGTGCCATCAGTCCAGTCCGAGCCTGGAGAACCGGGGAGCTGTTTTTT
TRBV7-9	TRBJ2-5	TRBD2	-	CASSQRGSETQYF	TGTGCCAGCAGCCAGCGGGGGTCGGAGACCCAGTACTTC
TRBV5-1	TRBJ2-1	TRBD2	once	CASSLVREGNEQFF	TGCGCCAGCAGCTTGGTTAGGGAGGGCAATGAGCAGTTCTTC
TRBV24-1	TRBJ2-1	TRBD2	-	CATSATTSGDNEQFF	TGTGCCACCAGTGCCACGACTAGCGGGGACAATGAGCAGTTCTTC
TRBV3-1/TRBV3-2	TRBJ2-3	TRBD2	-	CASSIIAGGASTDTQYF	TGTGCCAGCAGCATAATAGCGGGGGGCGCTAGCACAGATACGCAGTATTTT
TRBV6-5	TRBJ2-3	TRBD2	-	CASRRLAGTDTQYF	TGTGCCAGCAGGCGACTAGCGGGGACAGATACGCAGTATTTT
TRBV19	TRBJ1-1	-	-	CASRERGPWTEAFF	TGTGCCAGTCGAGAGAGAGGGCCGTGGACTGAAGCTTTCTTT
TRBV7-3	TRBJ1-6	TRBD1	-	CASSSGTGGTLHF	TGTGCCAGCAGCTCCGGGACAGGGGGCACCCTCCACTTT
TRBV19	TRBJ2-7	-	-	CASSVTGSSSYEQYF	TGTGCCAGTAGTGTGACAGGCTCAAGCTCCTACGAGCAGTACTTC
TRBV4-1	TRBJ2-1	TRBD2	once	CASITGGLAGAPINNEQFF	TGCGCCAGCATCACTGGGGGACTAGCGGGGGCTCCGATAAACAATGAGCAGTTCTTC
TRBV6-6	TRBJ1-1	-	once	CASSYLSGMNTEAFF	TGTGCCAGCAGTTACCTATCGGGAATGAACACTGAAGCTTTCTTT
TRBV30	TRBJ1-1	-	-	CAWSVHKNTEAFF	TGTGCCTGGAGTGTACATAAGAACACTGAAGCTTTCTTT
TRBV27	TRBJ2-2	-	-	CASSVRAAGELFF	TGTGCCAGCAGTGTAAGAGCGGCCGGGGAGCTGTTTTTT
TRBV6-1	TRBJ1-5	-	-	CASSDRPSGNQPQHF	TGTGCCAGCAGTGATAGGCCGAGCGGCAATCAGCCCCAGCATTTT
TRBV28	TRBJ2-7	TRBD2	-	CASNPGGSSYEQYF	TGTGCCTCTAACCCCGGGGGGAGCTCCTACGAGCAGTACTTC
TRBV19	TRBJ2-1	TRBD2	-	CASSTRTSGRAMEYNEQFF	TGTGCCAGTAGTACGCGGACTAGCGGGAGGGCCATGGAATACAATGAGCAGTTCTTC
TRBV28	TRBJ1-5	-	once	CASSLQGVRNQPQHF	TGTGCCAGCAGTCTCCAAGGGGTTCGCAATCAGCCCCAGCATTTT
TRBV6-5	TRBJ2-1	TRBD2	-	CASRRTSGSKNEQFF	TGTGCCAGCAGACGGACTAGCGGGAGCAAGAATGAGCAGTTCTTC
TRBV10-2	TRBJ1-4	-	-	CATGGTAYNEKLFF	TGCGCCACCGGGGGGACGGCTTATAATGAAAAACTGTTTTTT
TRBV4-1	TRBJ2-7	-	-	CASSQLMGSEDSYEQYF	TGCGCCAGCAGCCAACTGATGGGTAGCGAAGATAGCTACGAGCAGTACTTC
TRBV5-1	TRBJ1-2	-	-	CASSKGQYHGYTF	TGCGCCAGCAGCAAAGGACAGTACCATGGCTACACCTTC
TRBV24-1	TRBJ1-5	-	-	CATSAPDRLYSNQPQHF	TGTGCCACCAGTGCCCCTGACAGGTTATATAGCAATCAGCCCCAGCATTTT
TRBV9	TRBJ1-4	TRBD1	-	CASSATLTGAGNEKLFF	TGTGCCAGCAGCGCAACTCTTACAGGGGCGGGTAATGAAAAACTGTTTTTT
TRBV5-6	TRBJ2-7	-	once	CASSLVDTSSYEQYF	TGTGCCAGCAGCTTGGTGGACACCTCGTCCTACGAGCAGTACTTC
TRBV27	TRBJ2-7	-	-	CASSLSPISEQYF	TGTGCCAGCAGTTTAAGTCCGATTAGCGAGCAGTACTTC
TRBV11-1	TRBJ2-5	TRBD2	-	CASSFGREGGLETQYF	TGTGCCAGCAGCTTCGGGCGGGAGGGCGGTCTGGAGACCCAGTACTTC
TRBV2	TRBJ1-1	-	-	CASSESGELEAFF	TGTGCCAGCAGTGAATCGGGGGAACTTGAAGCTTTCTTT
TRBV6-5	TRBJ1-5	-	-	CASSPRDNQPQHF	TGTGCCAGCAGCCCCCGCGATAATCAGCCCCAGCATTTT
TRBV5-1	TRBJ2-1	TRBD2	-	CASSVTSGGNEQFF	TGCGCCAGCAGCGTAACTAGCGGTGGGAATGAGCAGTTCTTC
TRBV3-1/TRBV3-2	TRBJ1-2	-	-	CASSQDLLSGSNYGYTF	TGTGCCAGCAGCCAAGATCTCTTGTCAGGGTCTAACTATGGCTACACCTTC
TRBV6-6	TRBJ1-2	-	-	CASSYMDKSYGYTF	TGTGCCAGCAGTTACATGGACAAGTCCTATGGCTACACCTTC
TRBV7-3	TRBJ1-1	-	-	CASSRQVFTEAFF	TGTGCCAGCAGTCGACAGGTTTTCACTGAAGCTTTCTTT
TRBV7-2	TRBJ2-5	TRBD2	-	CASSPRPTSGGSGTQYF	TGTGCCAGCAGCCCTCGCCCGACTAGCGGGGGAAGTGGGACCCAGTACTTC
TRBV10-1	TRBJ1-6	TRBD1	-	CASSEATGRPLFYNSPLHF	TGCGCCAGCAGTGAAGCGACAGGGCGACCACTCTTCTATAATTCACCCCTCCACTTT
TRBV4-3	TRBJ2-6	TRBD1	-	CASSQDRVSGANVLTF	TGCGCCAGCAGCCAGGACAGGGTCTCTGGGGCCAACGTCCTGACTTTC
TRBV7-6	TRBJ1-5	TRBD1	once	CASSLKDREGQPQHF	TGTGCCAGCAGCTTAAAGGACAGGGAGGGTCAGCCCCAGCATTTT
TRBV29-1	TRBJ1-1	-	-	CSGTQSTGWSTEAFF	TGCAGCGGTACCCAATCTACAGGGTGGAGCACTGAAGCTTTCTTT
TRBV27	TRBJ1-1	-	-	CASSFLTGNTEAFF	TGTGCCAGCAGTTTCCTGACAGGGAACACTGAAGCTTTCTTT
TRBV4-2	TRBJ2-7	-	-	CASSQDGGRQAEQYF	TGTGCCAGCAGCCAAGATGGCGGGAGACAGGCCGAGCAGTACTTC
TRBV7-6	TRBJ2-5	-	-	CASSLETGWGETQYF	TGTGCCAGCAGCTTAGAAACAGGGTGGGGTGAGACCCAGTACTTC
TRBV7-9	TRBJ2-1	TRBD1	-	CASSFDIRTGGSYNEQFF	TGTGCCAGCAGCTTTGATATTCGGACAGGTGGCTCCTACAATGAGCAGTTCTTC
TRBV24-1	TRBJ2-3	-	-	CATSDFRGTDTQYF	TGTGCCACCAGTGATTTTCGGGGCACAGATACGCAGTATTTT
TRBV5-4	TRBJ1-6	-	-	CASRYGTSRSYNSPLHF	TGTGCCAGCAGATATGGGACATCCCGCTCCTATAATTCACCCCTCCACTTT
TRBV7-8	TRBJ1-1	TRBD1	-	CASSRGDRSTEAFF	TGTGCCAGCAGCCGCGGGGACAGGAGTACTGAAGCTTTCTTT
TRBV7-2	TRBJ2-7	TRBD2	-	CASSLGGGGDYEQYF	TGTGCCAGCAGCTTAGGTGGTGGGGGGGACTACGAGCAGTACTTC
TRBV7-6	TRBJ2-5	-	-	CASSLDRGSGETQYF	TGTGCCAGCAGCTTAGATCGGGGTAGTGGGGAGACCCAGTACTTC